Described below is a single T cell receptor beta chain sequence and its context. It has no known antigen specificity. No clone much larger than this one lies a single base away; base qualities are absent. According to the germline V gene, CDR1 reads SGHRS and CDR2 reads YFSETQ. From its cysteine to its phenylalanine, the CDR3 spans 13 amino acids. Only the CDR3 DNA stays, 39 bases, in frame from base 1. V trim: 5 bases; J trim: 2 bases; unmatched bases: 1. These data originate in a study of blood T cell repertoires in COVID-19 (dated by TCRdb to the early 2020s). The study in broad terms: The collaborator samples originated in the United States, Italy and Spain and spanned the acute and convalescent phases of COVID-19. The prospective study material was composed of cDNA or gDNA derived from T cells, B-cell-depleted T cells, or PBMCs. The dataset comprised deeply sampled blood TCRbeta repertoires from subjects exposed to, actively infected with, or recovered from COVID-19. The repertoires were released in a freely available public database intended as a resource for research on the immune response to SARS-CoV-2. The samples were drawn from two sources: the first 160 participants of the ongoing ImmuneRACE study, and approximately 1,300 subjects contributed by 6 global collaborators. The sample metadata nearly always contained a de-identified subject ID, COVID-19 status, age in years and sex. Where HLA class I and class II types were available, the types were taken from metadata supplied by the sample provider, not from assay-based typing.

In the prospective study, participants were roughly 18 to 100 years old, resided in about 25 geographic areas of the United States, and were enrolled through a virtual design. To assign participants to cohorts, the prospective study relied on clinical history that participants themselves reported in a screening survey and a study questionnaire. Mobile phlebotomists in the prospective study collected whole blood, serum and a nasopharyngeal or oropharyngeal swab from every participant. Prospective study participants could optionally give additional blood draws and questionnaires over a roughly 2-month period. Prospective study blood samples were shipped either frozen or at room temperature before DNA extraction. Paper-wide results and their limitations: How much clinical and demographic metadata was included differed by source and by participant, and the metadata was provided uncurated.

TCRbeta CDR3 regions were amplified from genomic DNA by means of the immunoSEQ Assay, a bias-controlled multiplex PCR. On the authors' methods: Within the assay, amplification of reference gene primers was used to estimate how many nucleated cells each sample contained. Sequence reads were collapsed and filtered to measure the absolute abundance of every unique TCRbeta CDR3 rearrangement. For each sample, productive Simpson clonality was calculated as the square root of Simpson's diversity index over productive rearrangements. Here the immuneACCESS table is served through TCRdb, limited to in-frame sequences with V and J called. Missing clones are a known gap in these copies; in checked studies unresolved V genes cover under half, and the rest lacks a known reason. V, J and clone size derive from that table, while D and trimming were established from the DNA sequence. This sample holds roughly 220,000 clones; about nine tenths were observed only once. The ten largest clonotypes hold around 3.8% of the sample.

This clonotype originated in a woman in her forties with acute COVID-19. The sequenced sample consisted of PBMCs or T cells enriched from blood (not recorded which). The V gene is TRBV5-1 and the J gene is TRBJ2-3, with 8 bases in between that match TRBD2. CDR3 reads: CASRGLDTDTQYF. The DNA sequence is given as TGCGCCAGCAGGGGACTAGACACAGATACGCAGTATTTT.